The clone carrying this T cell receptor beta chain was observed a few times. The antigen remains unidentified. The sample originates from a study of a mutant IDH1 vaccine in newly diagnosed glioma. Study-wide background: In some groups vaccination began 4-6 weeks post-radiotherapy; others received it with temozolomide. An approximately 62% male, 37.5% female split and a mean age of roughly 44 years characterized treated patients. Prior therapy was radiotherapy, temozolomide, or both; most received both.

Only in-frame clones appear in the TCRdb table, and some are missing; sequencing was by immunoSEQ multiplex PCR. The sample holds some 60,000 clones; approximately 80% are singletons and the top ten take about 3.7%. Time point noted: week 11, during vaccination. With topical imiquimod, each dose of the vaccine consisted of 300 ug of mutant IDH1 20-mer peptide. This sample comprised PBMCs, obtained from a glioma patient whose treatment included an IDH1 peptide vaccine. This clonotype originated in a man younger than 45 with glioma.

Written as DNA, the CDR3 is TGTGCCAGCAGCCAAGATAGATTTAGTCAGCCCCAGCATTTT. Amino acids: CASSQDRFSQPQHF. This rearrangement joins TRBV4-2 to TRBJ1-5; D not resolved. The CDR3 covers 14 residues. Germline V lookup: CDR1 LGHNA, CDR2 YNFKEQ. Trimming left V 0 bases short and J 6 bases short, with 9 bases between.